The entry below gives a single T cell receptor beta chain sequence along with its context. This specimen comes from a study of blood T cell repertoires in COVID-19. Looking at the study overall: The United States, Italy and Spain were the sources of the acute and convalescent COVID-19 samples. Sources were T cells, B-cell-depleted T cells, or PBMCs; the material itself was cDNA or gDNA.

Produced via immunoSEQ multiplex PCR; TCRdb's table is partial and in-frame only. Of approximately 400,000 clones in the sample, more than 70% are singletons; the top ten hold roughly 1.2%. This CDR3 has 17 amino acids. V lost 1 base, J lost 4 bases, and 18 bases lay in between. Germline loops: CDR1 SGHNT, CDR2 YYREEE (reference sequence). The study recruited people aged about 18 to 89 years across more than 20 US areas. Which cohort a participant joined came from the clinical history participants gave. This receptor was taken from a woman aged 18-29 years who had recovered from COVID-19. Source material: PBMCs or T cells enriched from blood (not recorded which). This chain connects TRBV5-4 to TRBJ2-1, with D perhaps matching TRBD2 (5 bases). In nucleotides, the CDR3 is TGTGCCAGCAGCTTGCGTCGGATGGAGAGGGCATACAATGAGCAGTTCTTC. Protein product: CASSLRRMERAYNEQFF.